The source of this TCR beta chain is a study of sequential checkpoint blockade in melanoma. For the study at large: Each arm's sequence ended with maintenance nivolumab. DNA from over 80 pretreatment tumor samples underwent TCRβ immunosequencing.

The CDR3 extends over 13 amino acids. V was shortened by 5 bases and J by 8 bases, with 12 bases between the two germline ends. Germline CDR1 and CDR2: LGHNA and YNFKEQ. Sequencing used immunoSEQ multiplex PCR; TCRdb keeps in-frame clones, though not all of them. The repertoire holds about 1,700 clones, approximately 20% seen once, with about a sixth in the top ten. This clone has more than one count but fewer than ten. Antigen: not known. General study results and limits: Pretreatment TIL clonality tracked with response in the nivolumab-first arm.

Sample treatment: randomized to nivolumab then ipilimumab (arm A) or the reverse (arm B). DNA-damaging chemotherapy had not been given to any patient beforehand. The sequence came from a human donor with melanoma. This chain connects TRBV4-2 to TRBJ1-4; no reliable D call. The sequenced sample was tumor tissue (inferred from file names), obtained from a patient given nivolumab and ipilimumab in sequence. The DNA for the CDR3 is TGTGCCAGCAGCGCCATCCTAGGGGAAAAACTGTTTTTT. Amino acid sequence: CASSAILGEKLFF.